These 7 T cell receptor beta chains were sequenced from one sample in a study of blood T cell repertoires in COVID-19. Clones were sequenced by immunoSEQ multiplex PCR, and TCRdb holds only the in-frame ones, with some missing. Among 200,000 to 250,000 clones listed, 80% to 90% were seen once. Sample: PBMCs or T cells enriched from blood (not recorded which). Receptors were obtained from a woman in her twenties or thirties who had been exposed to COVID-19.

The chain carries TRBV7-9 and TRBJ2-2; tentatively, D is TRBD2 (5 bases). The V end lost 0 bases, the J end lost 5 bases, and 10 bases lay between the germline ends. The CDR3 covers 15 residues. The V gene's germline CDR1 is SEHNR and CDR2 FQNEAQ (reference sequence). CDR3 coding DNA: TGTGCCAGCAGCTTAGCGGGAGATGGAACCGGGGAGCTGTTTTTT. Its protein product is CASSLAGDGTGELFF.

V gene TRBV4-2 combines with J gene TRBJ2-1, with 8 bases that match TRBD2. Germline CDR1 is LGHNA and CDR2 is YNFKEQ. This CDR3 has 16 residues. Trimming cost V 1 base and J 7 bases; bases outside gene matches: 9. CDR3 residues: CASSQGYGRAGNEQFF. For the CDR3, the DNA is TGTGCCAGCAGCCAAGGTTACGGGAGGGCCGGGAATGAGCAGTTCTTC.

The chain couples TRBV2 to TRBJ2-6; D is ambiguous. V shed 8 bases and J shed 0 bases, with 8 bases lying between them. The CDR3 runs to 14 residues. CDR1 SNHLY and CDR2 FYNNEI come from the germline V gene. The CDR3 DNA follows: TGTGCCAGCTCCCTAAGCTCTGGGGCCAACGTCCTGACTTTC. Translation: CASSLSSGANVLTF.

As concerns this clone: Distinct nucleotide sequences in the sample also encode this CDR3. This rearrangement joins TRBV3-1 (or the pseudogene TRBV3-2) to TRBJ2-7, with a possible D match to TRBD1 (5 bases). This CDR3 comprises 14 residues. Trimming cost V 1 base and J 1 base, with 8 bases left between them. From germline, CDR1 is LGHDT and CDR2 YNNKEL (reference sequence). CDR3 in amino acids: CASSQGGLSYEQYF. CDR3 DNA sequence: TGTGCCAGCAGCCAAGGGGGCCTTTCCTACGAGCAGTACTTC.

This chain uses TRBV6-5 with TRBJ2-2, with D possibly TRBD1 on 5 matching bases. CDR1 and CDR2 from the germline V gene are MNHEY and SVGAGI. The CDR3 runs 16 residues. Deletions cut 0 bases from V and 3 bases from J, with 11 bases between. The CDR3 DNA reads as TGTGCCAGCAGTTACTCGGCAGGGTCGTACACCGGGGAGCTGTTTTTT. This sequence encodes CASSYSAGSYTGELFF.

The chain employs TRBV24-1 and TRBJ2-7, with TRBD2 identical over 7 bases. V gave up 3 bases and J gave up 8 bases; unmatched junction bases: 9. The CDR3 is 14 residues long. From germline, CDR1 is KGHDR and CDR2 SFDVKD. Here the CDR3 reads CATSDAGAGSQQYF. In nucleotides, the CDR3 is TGTGCCACCAGTGATGCGGGAGCCGGGTCGCAGCAGTACTTC.

The CDR3 DNA reads as TGTGCCAGTAGTATATCGGCAGGCACTGGAGGCTACACCTTC. This sequence encodes CASSISAGTGGYTF. The chain recombines TRBV19 with TRBJ1-2; D uncertain. Trimming shortened V by 2 bases and J by 8 bases, and 15 bases separated the two germline ends. Per germline, CDR1 LNHDA and CDR2 SQIVND (reference sequence). The CDR3 sequence is 14 residues long.